This entry lists 19 T cell receptor beta chains sequenced from one sample in a study of PD-L1 blockade in urothelial cancer. The repertoire was sequenced with immunoSEQ multiplex PCR; TCRdb's copy has only in-frame clones and lacks some. The sample has about 52,000 clones, more than 75% seen once. The time point denotes: pretreatment peripheral blood. Material: PBMCs, obtained around atezolizumab (anti-PD-L1) treatment. Every receptor here comes from a man aged 50-59 years with urothelial cancer.

The chain links TRBV5-6 to TRBJ1-2, with 8 bases matching TRBD1. CDR3 size: 12 residues. J was trimmed by 13 bases and V by 1 base; bases with no gene match: 6. Per the germline V gene, CDR1 is SGHDT and CDR2 is YYEEEE. CDR3 DNA: TGTGCCAGCAGCTTGCCCCAGGGGGCTGGCACCTTC. Amino acids: CASSLPQGAGTF.

The gene calls are TRBV28 and TRBJ2-7; D unclear. This CDR3 comprises 15 residues. Deletions cut 6 bases from V and 4 bases from J, with 19 bases between. Germline CDR1 MDHEN, CDR2 SYDVKM. The CDR3 DNA sequence: TGTGCCAGCAGCCCGCCAGGTCCCCCGGCGTACGAGCAGTACTTC. Translating it yields CASSPPGPPAYEQYF.

The chain has TRBV19 and TRBJ2-7, with a tentative D call TRBD1 (5 bases). Germline CDR1 and CDR2: LNHDA and SQIVND (reference sequence). The length of the CDR3 is 12 residues. The V end lost 4 bases, the J end lost 1 base, and 5 bases lay between the germline ends. The CDR3, as DNA: TGTGCCAGTAGTACAGGGTCCTACGAGCAGTACTTC. Amino acid sequence: CASSTGSYEQYF.

The chain uses TRBV27 and TRBJ1-2, with D possibly TRBD1 on 6 matching bases. V shed 7 bases and J shed 8 bases, with 20 bases lying between them. The CDR3 spans 14 residues. Germline CDR1 MNHEY, CDR2 SMNVEV (reference sequence). The CDR3 DNA is TGTGCCAGCAAAGAATCCGGGACAAGTCGGGGCTACACCTTC. Translation: CASKESGTSRGYTF.

This chain uses TRBV10-3 with TRBJ2-7; D possibly corresponds to TRBD2 (6 bases). This CDR3 spans 13 amino acids. V lost 6 bases to trimming and J lost 3 bases, with 12 bases between them. Per the germline V gene, CDR1 is ENHRY and CDR2 is SYGVKD. CDR3 protein: CAISLAPSYEQYF. CDR3 in DNA: TGTGCCATCAGCCTAGCGCCCAGCTACGAGCAGTACTTC.

This chain links TRBV15 with TRBJ1-2, with 11 positions matching TRBD1. The ends lost 2 bases at V and 3 bases at J; junction bases unmatched: 8. The germline gives CDR1 LNHNV, CDR2 YYDKDF (reference sequence). This CDR3 is built from 17 residues. CDR3 sequence: CATSRRRGTGGYYGYTF. The CDR3 DNA is TGTGCCACCAGCAGACGACGAGGGACAGGGGGATACTATGGCTACACCTTC. Together with reference TRBV15 and TRBJ1-2, the CDR3 gives the full variable domain: DAMVIQNPRYQVTQFGKPVTLSCSQTLNHNVMYWYQQKSSQAPKLLFHYYDKDFNNEADTPDNFQSRRPNTSFCFLDIRSPGLGDTAMYLCATSRRRGTGGYYGYTFGSGTRLTVV.

This chain joins TRBV5-1 and TRBJ2-7; 8 positions agree with TRBD1. This CDR3 has 14 amino acids. V gave up 6 bases and J gave up 7 bases; unmatched junction bases: 12. Looked up from germline, CDR1 is SGHRS and CDR2 is YFSETQ. In nucleotides, the CDR3 is TGCGCCAGCACCGAGACAGGGGTCGAGGGTGAGCAGTACTTC. This translates into CASTETGVEGEQYF.

J is TRBJ1-1 and V is TRBV19, with D perhaps TRBD1 (5 bases). The CDR3 has 15 amino acids. CDR1 is LNHDA, CDR2 SQIVND, per germline (reference sequence). Trimming pared 8 bases from V and 4 bases from J, leaving 20 bases between. CDR3 amino acids: CASSSASIRGTEAFF. CDR3 bases: TGTGCCAGTTCCTCCGCGTCTATAAGGGGCACTGAAGCTTTCTTT.

The chain couples TRBV19 to TRBJ2-5; the match to TRBD2 covers 9 bases. Germline V gene sequence: CDR1 LNHDA, CDR2 SQIVND (reference sequence). The length of the CDR3 is 17 residues. Trimming removed 5 bases from V and 1 base from J; junction bases left unmatched: 11. Written as DNA, the CDR3 is TGTGCCAGTAGTCCCGGGCATAGCGGGAGCCGCCAAGAGACCCAGTACTTC. This translates into CASSPGHSGSRQETQYF.

This chain uses TRBV30 with TRBJ1-5, with D possibly being TRBD1 (5 bases). V shed 2 bases and J shed 4 bases, with 18 bases lying between them. This CDR3 has 16 amino acids. Germline assignment: CDR1 GTSNPN and CDR2 SVGIG (reference sequence). The CDR3 DNA follows: TGTGCCTGGAGTTCTCGTATGGGGCAGGGAAATCAGCCCCAGCATTTT. Translating gives CAWSSRMGQGNQPQHF.

This clone was observed a single time. This sequence joins TRBV9 and TRBJ2-3; tentative D call: TRBD1 (5 bases). The CDR3 totals 16 residues. V lost 3 bases and J 6 bases, leaving 20 bases between the germline ends. The V gene's germline CDR1 is SGDLS and CDR2 YYNGEE. Here the CDR3 DNA reads TGTGCCAGCAGCGCGACGGGTGGGGCCAGGCAGGATACGCAGTATTTT. It is translated as CASSATGGARQDTQYF. Complete variable domain (other parts from reference TRBV9 and TRBJ2-3): DSGVTQTPKHLITATGQRVTLRCSPRSGDLSVYWYQQSLDQGLQFLIQYYNGEERAKGNILERFSAQQFPDLHSELNLSSLELGDSALYFCASSATGGARQDTQYFGPGTRLTVL.

The chain uses TRBV7-2 and TRBJ2-1; a possible D gene is TRBD2 (5 bases). Germline V gene sequence: CDR1 SGHTA, CDR2 FQGNSA. Trimming took off 2 bases at V and 10 bases at J, with 9 bases between the two ends. The CDR3 is 12 residues long. The CDR3 bases are TGTGCCAGCAGCTTAATCGCGGGCGAGCAGTTCTTC. Encoded protein: CASSLIAGEQFF.

The chain combines TRBV27 with TRBJ1-6; D is unclear. CDR1 MNHEY and CDR2 SMNVEV come from the germline V gene (reference sequence). This CDR3 spans 12 amino acids. V lost 3 bases to trimming and J lost 5 bases, with 2 bases between them. DNA for the CDR3: TGTGCCAGCAGTTTCAATAATTCACCCCTCCACTTT. Translated: CASSFNNSPLHF.

This chain joins TRBV7-9 and TRBJ2-1, with 9 bases matching TRBD1. CDR3 length equals 15 residues. Germline V gene data show CDR1 as SEHNR and CDR2 as FQNEAQ (reference sequence). V gave up 4 bases and J gave up 2 bases; unmatched junction bases: 3. CDR3: CASSSDRGTYNEQFF. As DNA, the CDR3 is TGTGCCAGCAGCTCGGACAGGGGTACCTACAATGAGCAGTTCTTC.

The chain combines TRBV10-3 with TRBJ2-5; D is unresolved. The CDR3 runs to 12 residues. The germline V gene has CDR1 ENHRY and CDR2 SYGVKD. V lost 3 bases to trimming and J lost 7 bases, with 9 bases between them. As DNA, the CDR3 is TGTGCCATCAGTGACGGTAGTGTGACCCAGTACTTC. Its protein is CAISDGSVTQYF.

The V and J genes are TRBV28 and TRBJ2-1; 7 bases map to TRBD2. Germline lookup yields CDR1 MDHEN and CDR2 SYDVKM. Trimming removed 2 bases from V and 7 bases from J; junction bases left unmatched: 2. This CDR3 spans 13 amino acids. CDR3 sequence: CASSLGGGNEQFF. DNA for the CDR3: TGTGCCAGCAGTTTAGGGGGGGGAAATGAGCAGTTCTTC. Full variable domain (missing parts from reference TRBV28 and TRBJ2-1): DVKVTQSSRYLVKRTGEKVFLECVQDMDHENMFWYRQDPGLGLRLIYFSYDVKMKEKGDIPEGYSVSREKKERFSLILESASTNQTSMYLCASSLGGGNEQFFGPGTRLTVL.

The chain uses TRBV5-6 and TRBJ1-4, with 10 bases lining up with TRBD1. This CDR3 comprises 14 residues. V lost 4 bases, J lost 7 bases, and 4 bases stayed unmatched. CDR1 and CDR2 from the germline V gene are SGHDT and YYEEEE. The CDR3 sequence: CASSAGTGAEKLFF. CDR3 DNA: TGTGCCAGCAGCGCCGGGACAGGGGCTGAAAAACTGTTTTTT.

The sample holds a few counts of this clone. CDR3 residues: CASSPRTGAYGYGYTF. CDR3 in DNA: TGTGCCAGCAGTCCGAGGACAGGGGCGTATGGCTATGGCTACACCTTC. J is TRBJ1-2 and V is TRBV27, with 9 bases fitting TRBD1. Germline CDR1 is MNHEY and CDR2 is SMNVEV (reference sequence). This CDR3 spans 16 amino acids. V shed 5 bases and J 4 bases; nucleotides not matched to a gene: 11.

The chain couples TRBV10-3 to TRBJ1-1; 9 bases are shared with TRBD1. Germline-derived CDR1 and CDR2 are ENHRY and SYGVKD. The CDR3 has 13 residues. Trimming took 6 bases from V and 3 from J; bases not matched to a gene: 2. The DNA for the CDR3 is TGTGCCATCAGCCGGACAGGGGACACTGAAGCTTTCTTT. This gives the protein CAISRTGDTEAFF.